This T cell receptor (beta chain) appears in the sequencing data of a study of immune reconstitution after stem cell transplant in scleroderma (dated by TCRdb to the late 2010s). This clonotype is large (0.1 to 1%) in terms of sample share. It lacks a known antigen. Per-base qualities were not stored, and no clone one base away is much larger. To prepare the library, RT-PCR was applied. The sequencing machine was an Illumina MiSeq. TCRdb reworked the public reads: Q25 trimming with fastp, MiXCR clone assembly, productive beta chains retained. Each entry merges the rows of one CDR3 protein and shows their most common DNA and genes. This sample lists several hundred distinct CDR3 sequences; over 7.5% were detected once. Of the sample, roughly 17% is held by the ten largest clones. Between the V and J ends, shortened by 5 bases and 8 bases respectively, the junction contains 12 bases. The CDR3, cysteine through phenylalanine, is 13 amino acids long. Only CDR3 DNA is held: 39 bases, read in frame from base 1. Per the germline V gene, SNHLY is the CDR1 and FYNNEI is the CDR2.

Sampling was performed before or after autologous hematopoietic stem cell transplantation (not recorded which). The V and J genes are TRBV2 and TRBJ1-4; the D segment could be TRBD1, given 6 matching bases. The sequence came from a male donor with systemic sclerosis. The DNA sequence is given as TGTGCCAGCAGTTTGACAGGCCCCGAAAAACTGTTTTTT. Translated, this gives CASSLTGPEKLFF.